Each of the 22 T cell receptor beta chains below was sequenced from the same sample in a study of vaccination effects on CD4 cells after COVID-19. No cognate antigen is known for these TCRs. Profiled with immunoSEQ multiplex PCR; TCRdb holds only in-frame clones, not every one. The sample records roughly 76,000 clones, around 70% being singletons. Pools of viral peptides were used by the ViraFEST assay to expand antigen-specific CD4+ T cells ahead of sequencing. Cells that had been cultured for 10 days were the source of isolated CD4+ T cells. The material was CD4+ T cells from PBMCs cultured with HCoV-229E spike peptides, obtained before COVID-19 vaccination. The source of these receptors is a human donor who received a COVID-19 vaccine.

This chain connects TRBV30 to TRBJ2-1, with 7 bases that match TRBD1. Germline lookup yields CDR1 GTSNPN and CDR2 SVGIG (reference sequence). The V segment lost 3 bases and the J segment 8 bases; nucleotides outside the gene matches: 16. The CDR3 is 16 amino acids. CDR3 sequence: CAWRGSTPNRGHEQFF. The CDR3 bases are TGTGCCTGGAGGGGCAGCACCCCGAACAGGGGCCATGAGCAGTTCTTC.

This sequence joins TRBV18 and TRBJ2-5; TRBD1 matches 9 bases. Germline values: CDR1 KGHSH, CDR2 LQKENI. The CDR3 spans 15 residues. The V gene end was trimmed by 2 bases and the J gene end by 1 base; junction bases not matched to a gene: 2. CDR3 DNA: TGTGCCAGCTCACCAGTGACAGGGGGCCAAGAGACCCAGTACTTC. It translates to CASSPVTGGQETQYF.

The chain couples TRBV3-1 (or the pseudogene TRBV3-2) to TRBJ1-4, with 7 positions matching TRBD1. This CDR3 has 16 residues. The germline gives CDR1 LGHDT, CDR2 YNNKEL (reference sequence). Germline trimming cut 4 bases from V and 3 bases from J; bases unmatched to any gene: 8. CDR3 coding DNA: TGTGCCAGCAGCCCCCAGGGACAGTTGCCTAATGAAAAACTGTTTTTT. As protein: CASSPQGQLPNEKLFF.

The chain uses TRBV5-8 and TRBJ2-5; 7 bases line up with TRBD2. V lost 7 bases, J lost 2 bases, and 11 bases stayed unmatched. Germline V gives CDR1 SGHTS, CDR2 YDEGEE. There are 15 residues in the CDR3. The CDR3: CASPAAPGLQETQYF. Here the CDR3 DNA reads TGTGCCAGCCCGGCAGCCCCGGGACTACAAGAGACCCAGTACTTC.

The chain links TRBV19 to TRBJ1-2; TRBD1 matches 10 bases. Germline V gene lookup returns CDR1 LNHDA and CDR2 SQIVND (reference sequence). V lost 6 bases and J lost 3; bases outside the gene matches: 7. The CDR3 spans 15 residues. CDR3 bases: TGTGCCAGTAGACCCGGGACAGGGGCCGACTATGGCTACACCTTC. Protein sequence: CASRPGTGADYGYTF.

V is TRBV24-1 and J is TRBJ2-1, with D unresolved. The germline V gene has CDR1 KGHDR and CDR2 SFDVKD. The CDR3 has 15 residues. V lost 3 bases and J 9 bases, leaving 17 bases between the germline ends. CDR3 bases: TGTGCCACCAGTGATAGACGGCAGCTCGGTAGTGAGCAGTTCTTC. Residues: CATSDRRQLGSEQFF.

The CDR3 DNA sequence: TGTGCCACCAGTGCCGGGACTTATAGCAATCAGCCCCAGCATTTT. It specifies CATSAGTYSNQPQHF. The V and J genes are TRBV24-1 and TRBJ1-5; possible D gene TRBD1, 5 bases. The CDR3 length is 15 residues. Germline V CDR1 and CDR2: KGHDR, SFDVKD. V gave up 5 bases and J gave up 0 bases, with 10 bases separating them.

This chain joins TRBV7-3 and TRBJ2-5; 8 bases agree with TRBD1. This CDR3 is 13 amino acids long. The V segment lost 2 bases and the J segment 5 bases; nucleotides outside the gene matches: 1. Per the germline V gene, CDR1 is SGHTA and CDR2 is FQGTGA. Here the CDR3 reads CASSLWDRETQYF. The DNA for the CDR3 is TGTGCCAGCAGCTTATGGGACAGGGAGACCCAGTACTTC.

There are a few counts of this clone. The CDR3, as DNA: TGTGCCAGCAGCTTGGGAGACAGGGTGAACACTGAAGCTTTCTTT. It translates to CASSLGDRVNTEAFF. The chain employs TRBV5-5 and TRBJ1-1; TRBD1 agrees at 7 bases. CDR3 length: 15 amino acids. V lost 0 bases, J lost 0 bases, and 2 bases stayed unmatched. The V gene's germline CDR1 is SGHKS and CDR2 YYEKEE (reference sequence). The full variable domain, with the rest looked up from reference TRBV5-5 and TRBJ1-1, is DAGVTQSPTHLIKTRGQQVTLRCSPISGHKSVSWYQQVLGQGPQFIFQYYEKEERGRGNFPDRFSARQFPNYSSELNVNALLLGDSALYLCASSLGDRVNTEAFFGQGTRLTVV.

The V call is TRBV24-1, the J call TRBJ2-4; 8 bases agree with TRBD1. V lost 3 bases, J lost 1 base, and 13 bases stayed unmatched. Germline V gives CDR1 KGHDR, CDR2 SFDVKD. The CDR3 runs 19 residues. Here the CDR3 DNA reads TGTGCCACCAGTGATCCGACAGGGGAACCTATCCATGCCAAAAACATTCAGTACTTC. As protein: CATSDPTGEPIHAKNIQYF.

The chain carries TRBV29-1 and TRBJ2-3; either TRBD1 or TRBD2 may fit D (5 bases each). Germline assignment: CDR1 SQVTM and CDR2 ANQGSEA. The CDR3 consists of 18 residues. Trimming took 2 bases from V and 1 from J, leaving 22 bases between them. CDR3 sequence (DNA): TGCAGCGTTGAATTCCAGGGAAGGACTCCCCTACGCACAGATACGCAGTATTTT. Its protein is CSVEFQGRTPLRTDTQYF.

A few counts support this clone. The rearrangement uses TRBV7-6 and TRBJ2-3, with D perhaps matching TRBD2 (5 bases). This CDR3 is built from 19 residues. Trimming took 1 base from V and 5 from J, leaving 25 bases between them. The germline gives CDR1 SGHVS, CDR2 FNYEAQ. CDR3 in amino acids: CASSLEYSEVEVLIDTQYF. DNA of the CDR3: TGTGCCAGCAGCTTAGAATACTCGGAGGTAGAAGTATTAATAGATACGCAGTATTTT.

The rearrangement uses TRBV5-4 and TRBJ2-5; the D gene is possibly TRBD1 (6 bases). The CDR3 covers 15 residues. The V gene's germline CDR1 is SGHNT and CDR2 YYREEE (reference sequence). V gave up 0 bases and J gave up 5 bases, with 14 bases separating them. DNA for the CDR3: TGTGCCAGCAGCTTGGCCCCTACAGGGTTGGAGACCCAGTACTTC. It encodes CASSLAPTGLETQYF.

The V gene is TRBV6-5, the J gene TRBJ1-5; perhaps TRBD1 as D (5 bases). Trimming took 7 bases from V and 4 from J, leaving 14 bases between them. This CDR3 is 14 amino acids long. The germline CDR1 and CDR2 sequences are MNHEY and SVGAGI. This CDR3 reads CASMTRGINQPQHF. DNA for the CDR3: TGTGCCAGCATGACCCGGGGGATAAATCAGCCCCAGCATTTT.

This chain connects TRBV28 to TRBJ2-5, with D possibly being TRBD1 (8 bases). This CDR3 comprises 15 residues. The ends were cut back, 3 bases at V and 4 bases at J, with 15 bases in the middle. In germline, CDR1 is MDHEN, CDR2 SYDVKM. This CDR3 is CASSFNTGGGETQYF. CDR3 DNA: TGTGCCAGCAGTTTCAACACAGGGGGGGGAGAGACCCAGTACTTC.

The chain uses TRBV3-1 (or the pseudogene TRBV3-2) and TRBJ1-4, with TRBD1 matching over 10 bases. There are 14 residues in the CDR3. Germline V gives CDR1 LGHDT, CDR2 YNNKEL (reference sequence). The V segment lost 4 bases and the J segment 6 bases; nucleotides outside the gene matches: 2. The CDR3 DNA is TGTGCCAGCAGCCGCGGGACAGGGGATGAAAAACTGTTTTTT. Translating it yields CASSRGTGDEKLFF.

The CDR3 DNA sequence: TGTGCCAGCAGTTTATGGGCCCCCGGCTCGGGGGCCAACGTCCTGACTTTC. This codes for CASSLWAPGSGANVLTF. V is TRBV27 and J is TRBJ2-6; D gene uncertain. Trimming removed 1 base at V and 4 bases at J, with 14 bases between. The CDR3 is made up of 17 amino acids. In germline, CDR1 is MNHEY, CDR2 SMNVEV (reference sequence). Full variable domain (remainder filled in from reference TRBV27 and TRBJ2-6): EAQVTQNPRYLITVTGKKLTVTCSQNMNHEYMSWYRQDPGLGLRQIYYSMNVEVTDKGDVPEGYKVSRKEKRNFPLILESPSPNQTSLYFCASSLWAPGSGANVLTFGAGSRLTVL.

This clone appeared a few times. This chain's CDR3 is CASSQTGVTDTQYF. Written as DNA, the CDR3 is TGTGCCAGCAGTCAAACAGGGGTCACAGATACGCAGTATTTT. The chain links TRBV6-5 to TRBJ2-3; 7 nucleotides agree with TRBD1. The V and J ends lost 5 bases and 2 bases, in that order; junction bases with no gene match: 4. CDR3 length equals 14 residues. Looked up from germline, CDR1 is MNHEY and CDR2 is SVGAGI.

This rearrangement joins TRBV20-1 to TRBJ1-2; tentatively, D is TRBD1 (5 bases). Per the germline V gene, CDR1 is DFQATT and CDR2 is SNEGSKA (reference sequence). The length of the CDR3 is 13 residues. With 3 bases removed from V and 4 bases from J, the gap between germline ends came to 12 bases. CDR3 in amino acids: CSASSGDGYGYTF. The CDR3 region has the DNA TGCAGTGCTAGTTCTGGGGACGGCTATGGCTACACCTTC.

CDR3 protein: CASSESRGGAGETQYF. Here the CDR3 DNA reads TGCGCCAGCAGTGAGTCTCGCGGGGGGGCCGGAGAGACCCAGTACTTC. This chain connects TRBV10-1 to TRBJ2-5; 9 nucleotides line up with TRBD2. The ends lost 0 bases at V and 4 bases at J; junction bases unmatched: 6. The CDR3 consists of 16 residues. Germline assignment: CDR1 WNHNN and CDR2 SYGVQD (reference sequence).

In its sample, this clone was seen a few times. J is TRBJ1-6 and V is TRBV2, with 8 bases aligning to TRBD1. Germline values: CDR1 SNHLY, CDR2 FYNNEI. Trimming took 7 bases from V and 3 from J; bases not matched to a gene: 11. The CDR3 has 17 residues. CDR3 amino acids: CASKTRVGQGYNSPLHF. The CDR3 region has the DNA TGTGCCAGCAAGACCAGAGTCGGACAGGGCTATAATTCACCCCTCCACTTT.

The rearrangement links TRBV13 to TRBJ2-1, with TRBD2 matching over 15 bases. The CDR3 spans 15 residues. Germline CDR1 and CDR2: PRHDT and FYEKMQ (reference sequence). After removal of 4 bases from V and 11 bases from J, the junction contained 6 bases not matched to a gene. This CDR3 is CASSYWTSGGAKQFF. Written as DNA, the CDR3 is TGTGCCAGCAGCTACTGGACTAGCGGGGGGGCTAAGCAGTTCTTC.